This TCR beta chain derives from a study of a mutant IDH1 vaccine in newly diagnosed glioma. Study summary: Administration of eight vaccinations to patients took place in weeks 1, 3, 5, 7, 11, 15, 19, 23. Vaccine dosing followed radiotherapy by 4-6 weeks, or accompanied temozolomide cycles.

Described time point: week 5, during vaccination. Vaccination used 300 ug of mutant IDH1 20-mer peptide per dose, with topical imiquimod. Donors' newly diagnosed IDH1-mutant WHO grade 3 or 4 astrocytomas lacked nuclear ATRX. In the case of this clone: What it recognizes is unknown.

This table comes from immunoSEQ multiplex PCR, and its TCRdb copy is limited to in-frame clones, with some not included. The sample has roughly 34,000 clones, around 60% seen once. CDR1 and CDR2 from the germline V gene are MGHDK and SYGVNS. The length of the CDR3 is 15 residues. Trimming pared 6 bases from V and 4 bases from J, leaving 18 bases between. The chain recombines TRBV25-1 with TRBJ1-2; unclear D gene. The sequence came from a woman in her late teens or twenties with glioma. This material consisted of PBMCs, taken from a glioma patient whose treatment included an IDH1 peptide vaccine. The CDR3 DNA sequence: TGTGCCAGCAGCGATGCGGCGATTAACCTCTATGGCTACACCTTC. It translates to CASSDAAINLYGYTF.